These 22 T cell receptor beta chains were sequenced from one sample in a study of T-cell memory formation after mild COVID-19 (dated by TCRdb to the early 2020s). The library came from 5' RACE. The sample was run on an Illumina NovaSeq 6000. TCRdb trimmed the raw reads at Q25, called clones with MiXCR and kept productive beta chains. Identical CDR3 proteins give one entry, which carries the most common genes and DNA. This sample gives around 340,000 distinct CDR3 sequences in total; roughly 15% of them show up just once. About 20% of the sample goes to the ten largest clones. Material for sequencing was PBMCs or a T cell subset sorted from them (not recorded which). These receptors originate from a man aged 18 to 30 who had mild COVID-19 (a few samples of this study predate the infection). The sample titles of this study are shuffled in the database, so cell type and time point are left out; the donor was told from shared clones.

The chain couples TRBV20-1 to TRBJ2-3, with unresolved D. The germline gives CDR1 DFQATT, CDR2 SNEGSKA (reference sequence). This CDR3 is built from 12 residues. Trimming cost V 0 bases and J 4 bases, with 5 bases left between them. The CDR3: CSARDLSDTQYF. The CDR3 coding sequence is TGCAGTGCTAGAGATCTATCAGATACGCAGTATTTT.

This clonotype has a count of ten or more. The chain combines TRBV7-2 with TRBJ2-2; 7 bases map to TRBD1. The CDR3 covers 13 residues. The V gene's germline CDR1 is SGHTA and CDR2 FQGNSA. Trimming cost V 3 bases and J 6 bases; bases outside gene matches: 1. The CDR3 protein is CASSFDRAGELFF. The CDR3 DNA is TGTGCCAGCAGCTTTGACAGGGCCGGGGAGCTGTTTTTT.

This clonotype came up a few times. This chain joins TRBV6-6 and TRBJ2-1, with 7 bases aligning to TRBD1. This CDR3 spans 13 amino acids. Trimming removed 4 bases from V and 7 bases from J; junction bases left unmatched: 4. In germline, CDR1 is MNHNY, CDR2 SVGAGI (reference sequence). CDR3 in amino acids: CASSSDRRNEQFF. The DNA of the CDR3 is TGTGCCAGCAGTTCGGACAGGAGGAATGAGCAGTTCTTC.

Written as DNA, the CDR3 is TGCGCCAGCAGCCAAGTTGCGGGCATTGGCTCCTACGAGCAGTACTTC. Its protein is CASSQVAGIGSYEQYF. V is TRBV4-1 and J is TRBJ2-7; TRBD2 might be the D (5 bases). The germline V and J ends were trimmed by 1 base and 0 bases, with 13 bases remaining between them. The germline CDR1 and CDR2 sequences are MGHRA and YSYEKL. This CDR3 region has 16 residues.

The chain combines TRBV4-3 with TRBJ1-2, with D maybe TRBD1 (5 bases). The V and J ends lost 0 bases and 7 bases respectively, with 21 bases between them. Per germline, CDR1 LGHNA and CDR2 YSLEER. The CDR3 sequence is 17 residues long. CDR3 region: CASSQDAEAGGYGGYTF. The CDR3 bases are TGCGCCAGCAGCCAAGATGCGGAAGCGGGGGGTTATGGTGGCTACACCTTC.

The rearrangement joins TRBV6-5 to TRBJ1-2; D is ambiguous. The CDR3 has 14 amino acids. V lost 6 bases and J lost 3, with 14 bases in between. Germline CDR1 reads MNHEY; CDR2 reads SVGAGI. The CDR3 DNA follows: TGTGCCAGCAGCACCGGACTGGTTGACTATGGCTACACCTTC. Its protein is CASSTGLVDYGYTF.

This clonotype has only a few counts. V is TRBV7-2 and J is TRBJ2-3; maybe TRBD2 (5 bases). The germline V gene has CDR1 SGHTA and CDR2 FQGNSA. V was pared by 5 bases and J by 8 bases, with 17 bases between. CDR3 size: 14 residues. The CDR3 loop is CASSRLFGEGTQYF. The CDR3 DNA sequence: TGTGCCAGCAGCCGATTGTTTGGTGAGGGTACGCAGTATTTT.

The rearrangement joins TRBV6-2 or TRBV6-3 to TRBJ1-2; unclear D gene. CDR1 and CDR2 from the germline V gene are MNHEY and SVGEGT. CDR3 length equals 13 residues. V was cut by 7 bases and J by 6 bases, with 15 bases left in between. CDR3: CASTHRNNNGYTF. Written as DNA, the CDR3 is TGTGCCAGCACTCACAGAAACAACAATGGCTACACCTTC.

The rearrangement uses TRBV5-1 and TRBJ2-1; TRBD1 matches at 11 bases. This CDR3 region has 14 residues. Germline trimming cut 4 bases from V and 9 bases from J; bases unmatched to any gene: 6. Germline loops: CDR1 SGHRS, CDR2 YFSETQ. The CDR3 protein is CASSADRGQGEQFF. The CDR3 nucleotides read TGCGCCAGCAGCGCGGACAGGGGGCAGGGTGAGCAGTTCTTC.

This clonotype was counted at least ten times. The chain couples TRBV5-1 to TRBJ2-3, with TRBD1 identical over 10 bases. V was pared by 2 bases and J by 6 bases, with 9 bases of the junction left unmatched. CDR3 size: 16 residues. CDR1 is SGHRS, CDR2 YFSETQ, per germline. The CDR3 nucleotides are TGCGCCAGCAGCTTCGATCCCGGGACAGGGGCGGATACGCAGTATTTT. Encoded protein: CASSFDPGTGADTQYF.

This clonotype was counted at least ten times. The rearrangement uses TRBV7-9 and TRBJ1-2; no clear D gene. V was shortened by 8 bases and J by 5 bases, with 15 bases between the two germline ends. CDR1 and CDR2 from the germline V gene are SEHNR and FQNEAQ (reference sequence). The CDR3 has 13 amino acids. The CDR3 bases are TGTGCCAGCCACTCGAGGGCGACTTATGGCTACACCTTC. It encodes CASHSRATYGYTF.

This clonotype was recorded at least ten times. The chain combines TRBV6-5 with TRBJ2-5; no firm D call. Germline CDR1 MNHEY, CDR2 SVGAGI. The V and J ends lost 5 bases and 2 bases respectively, with 9 bases between them. There are 13 residues in the CDR3. The CDR3 region has the DNA TGTGCCAGCAGTGTAACTTTTCAAGAGACCCAGTACTTC. Its translation: CASSVTFQETQYF.

The genes are TRBV20-1 and TRBJ1-5, with 7 nucleotides matching TRBD1. The V and J ends lost 1 base and 7 bases, in that order; junction bases with no gene match: 16. The CDR3 is made up of 17 amino acids. The germline V gene has CDR1 DFQATT and CDR2 SNEGSKA (reference sequence). The CDR3 bases are TGCAGTGCTAGAGTGACAGGGTTCAGTTGGGAAAGCCAGCCCCAGCATTTT. Protein: CSARVTGFSWESQPQHF.

This clonotype was seen ten or more times. The V and J genes are TRBV5-6 and TRBJ2-3, with D perhaps matching TRBD1 (6 bases). V was pared by 1 base and J by 3 bases, with 12 bases between. Germline V gene data show CDR1 as SGHDT and CDR2 as YYEEEE. The CDR3 loop spans 15 amino acids. The CDR3 reads CASSLSGTSTDTQYF. CDR3 in DNA: TGTGCCAGCAGCTTGTCCGGGACATCGACAGATACGCAGTATTTT. Supplemented by reference TRBV5-6 and TRBJ2-3, the full variable domain reads DAGVTQSPTHLIKTRGQQVTLRCSPKSGHDTVSWYQQALGQGPQFIFQYYEEEERQRGNFPDRFSGHQFPNYSSELNVNALLLGDSALYLCASSLSGTSTDTQYFGPGTRLTVL.

The chain joins TRBV6-2 or TRBV6-3 to TRBJ1-5, with D possibly TRBD1 on 6 matching bases. Trimming removed 2 bases from V and 9 bases from J, with 17 bases in between. Germline CDR1 reads MNHEY; CDR2 reads SVGEGT. CDR3 length: 15 amino acids. The CDR3 loop is CASSYEQGRYRPQHF. In DNA, the CDR3 is TGTGCCAGCAGTTACGAACAGGGACGGTATCGGCCCCAGCATTTT.

This clonotype was observed a few times. The chain links TRBV5-1 to TRBJ2-7, with 11 positions matching TRBD2. Germline CDR1 SGHRS, CDR2 YFSETQ. This CDR3 has 14 residues. The V gene end was trimmed by 4 bases and the J gene end by 5 bases; junction bases not matched to a gene: 5. The CDR3 loop is CASSPSGGPDEQYF. The CDR3 DNA follows: TGCGCCAGCAGCCCTAGCGGGGGGCCCGACGAGCAGTACTTC.

The table lists this clonotype with a few counts. The chain has TRBV7-2 and TRBJ2-1, with 11 bases that match TRBD2. V dropped 4 bases and J dropped 4; count of bases not matched to a gene: 3. Germline V lookup: CDR1 SGHTA, CDR2 FQGNSA. The CDR3 has 15 residues. The CDR3 bases are TGTGCCAGCAGCTCCAGACTAGCGGGGTACAATGAGCAGTTCTTC. Amino acid sequence: CASSSRLAGYNEQFF. The whole variable domain, remainder taken from reference TRBV7-2 and TRBJ2-1, is GAGVSQSPSNKVTEKGKDVELRCDPISGHTALYWYRQSLGQGLEFLIYFQGNSAPDKSGLPSDRFSAERTGGSVSTLTIQRTQQEDSAVYLCASSSRLAGYNEQFFGPGTRLTVL.

This clonotype came up once. This rearrangement joins TRBV6-6 to TRBJ1-2; 8 bases line up with TRBD1. This CDR3 has 16 amino acids. V trimming: 5 bases; J trimming: 6 bases; junction bases outside the gene matches: 14. Looked up from germline, CDR1 is MNHNY and CDR2 is SVGAGI (reference sequence). The CDR3 spells CASSRTPGGPVDGYTF. CDR3 DNA: TGTGCCAGCAGTCGCACTCCAGGGGGCCCAGTTGATGGCTACACCTTC.

The chain is built from TRBV20-1 and TRBJ2-7; D gene uncertain. Per germline, CDR1 DFQATT and CDR2 SNEGSKA (reference sequence). V lost 3 bases to trimming and J lost 2 bases, with 8 bases between them. This CDR3 has 12 residues. DNA of the CDR3: TGCAGTGCTAGTAACGGACCCTACGAGCAGTACGTC. It is translated as CSASNGPYEQYV.

This clonotype turned up a few times. This chain connects TRBV6-6 to TRBJ1-6; D is uncertain. V lost 5 bases and J 9 bases, leaving 11 bases between the germline ends. The CDR3 runs to 13 residues. Germline loops: CDR1 MNHNY, CDR2 SVGAGI (reference sequence). The CDR3 loop reads CASSGDPGSPLHF. The CDR3 DNA is TGTGCCAGCAGTGGGGATCCGGGTTCACCCCTCCACTTT.

The CDR3 nucleotides read TGCGCCAGCAGCCACAGGGGTACACAAACGGAGACCCAGTACTTC. As protein: CASSHRGTQTETQYF. The V call is TRBV5-1, the J call TRBJ2-5; 7 positions match TRBD1. V was pared by 4 bases and J by 5 bases, with 11 bases of the junction left unmatched. Germline V lookup: CDR1 SGHRS, CDR2 YFSETQ. The CDR3 sequence is 15 residues long. The whole variable domain, remainder taken from reference TRBV5-1 and TRBJ2-5, is KAGVTQTPRYLIKTRGQQVTLSCSPISGHRSVSWYQQTPGQGLQFLFEYFSETQRNKGNFPGRFSGRQFSNSRSEMNVSTLELGDSALYLCASSHRGTQTETQYFGPGTRLLVL.

This clonotype was detected only a few times. The V and J genes are TRBV7-2 and TRBJ2-4; D might be TRBD1 (5 bases). CDR1 is SGHTA, CDR2 FQGNSA, per germline. Trimming took 3 bases from V and 5 from J, leaving 11 bases between them. CDR3 length: 14 residues. CDR3 loop: CASSFRDGQNIQYF. CDR3 in DNA: TGTGCCAGCAGCTTCAGGGATGGGCAAAACATTCAGTACTTC.